A selection of T cell receptor beta chains follows, all from one sample in a study of low-dose radiotherapy and immunotherapy resistance in tumors. A single record per CDR3 protein comes from TCRdb applying MiXCR to the reads. The sample contains more than 50,000 distinct CDR3 sequences, under 30% of which appear only once. This material consisted of PBMCs, taken before treatment. The receptors shown here come from a male donor with prostate cancer. CDR3s include the opening cysteine and the closing phenylalanine or tryptophan.

CDR3,J,V
CASSKTADGYTF,TRBJ1-2,TRBV5-1
CASSLGSSGGAGEQFF,TRBJ2-1,TRBV5-1
CASSPTGRGSNYGYTF,TRBJ1-2,TRBV12-3/TRBV12-4
CASSHTSGTNEQFF,TRBJ2-1,TRBV28
CATDSLGDRNINTEAFF,TRBJ1-1,TRBV24-1
CASSNPGQGIYEQYF,TRBJ2-7,TRBV5-1
CASSERGGPETQYF,TRBJ2-5,TRBV10-2
CASSRGLPGRGDTEAFF,TRBJ1-1,TRBV9
CASSPAFGNNEQFF,TRBJ2-1,TRBV18
CASAQTSGGALAKNIQYF,TRBJ2-4,TRBV19
CASSLEQGGKGNQPQHF,TRBJ1-5,TRBV28
CASSLHAPGRVGEQYF,TRBJ2-7,TRBV14
CASSLDSRTNQPQHF,TRBJ1-5,TRBV7-2
CASSVGDRDFGKTQYF,TRBJ2-5,TRBV9
CASSLFNEQFF,TRBJ2-1,TRBV13
CASSSPEGTSLTDTQYF,TRBJ2-3,TRBV7-2
CASRQRGEYGGYTF,TRBJ1-2,TRBV5-6
CASSLSLGRTMNTEAFF,TRBJ1-1,TRBV27
CSVGTPTNTGELFF,TRBJ2-2,TRBV29-1
CASNLPGGGLINEQFF,TRBJ2-1,TRBV5-4
CASSKQTGTGNNEQFF,TRBJ2-1,TRBV7-2
CASSKSGTIYEQYF,TRBJ2-7,TRBV6-2/TRBV6-3
CASSYSGQYYEQYF,TRBJ2-7,TRBV6-2/TRBV6-3
CASSLGGTSQVTQYF,TRBJ2-3,TRBV5-1
CASSSQASGEIYVSEQFF,TRBJ2-1,TRBV7-2
CAWSRDSTSYEQYF,TRBJ2-7,TRBV30
CASSLAGLRSYEQYF,TRBJ2-7,TRBV7-9